Sequencing of this TCR beta chain was carried out in a study of T-cell memory formation after mild COVID-19. Findings and limits, study-wide: The finding that pre-infection memory included some responding clones suggested that cross-reactive memory joined.

TCR alpha and TCR beta cDNA libraries with sample barcodes and UMIs came from 5'RACE using constant-segment primers. TCRdb used MiXCR to reprocess the 5' RACE reads, holding one entry per CDR3 protein. Here the sample spans under 110,000 distinct CDR3 sequences, around 15% being singletons. CDR1 and CDR2 from the germline V gene are MNHEY and SVGEGT. The CDR3 is 18 residues long. V lost 0 bases, J lost 6 bases, and 14 bases stayed unmatched. This clonotype came up many times. Its cognate antigen is unknown. V is TRBV6-2 or TRBV6-3 and J is TRBJ2-3; 8 nucleotides match TRBD2. The clonotype originates from an adult woman who had mild COVID-19 (a few samples of this study predate the infection). Cell type and time point are not known. Sequenced sample: PBMCs or a T cell subset sorted from them (not recorded which). The CDR3 protein is CASSYSRISGTIDDTQYF. The CDR3, as DNA: TGTGCCAGCAGTTACTCTCGCATTAGCGGGACGATTGATGATACGCAGTATTTT.